The entry below gives a single T cell receptor (beta chain) sequence along with its context. Its cognate antigen is unknown. Unmatched junction bases numbered 11, after V lost 5 bases and J lost 4 bases. The CDR3 length is 16 residues. CDR1 is SGHTA and CDR2 is FQGNSA in the germline V gene. Sequencing used immunoSEQ multiplex PCR; TCRdb keeps in-frame clones, though not all of them. The profile shows fewer than 140,000 clones, about 83% of them singletons. This entry comes from a study of radiotherapy plus CTLA-4 blockade in lung cancer. Study overall: In about 20% of patients, objective responses were seen; around 34% had disease control. Study-level findings and limits: Increased serum interferon-beta after radiation also reportedly predicted response strongly. Expansion of tumor-derived TCR clones was observed in blood after radiotherapy plus ipilimumab.

Chemo-refractory metastatic non-small-cell lung cancer patients underwent focal radiation alongside CTLA-4 blockade with ipilimumab. This chain links TRBV7-2 with TRBJ1-2; TRBD1 matches at 9 bases. The sequence was obtained from a human donor with non-small cell lung cancer that progressed on radiotherapy plus ipilimumab. Some clones in this sample may be carry-over from other donors' samples. The sample in question was peripheral blood, obtained from a patient treated with radiotherapy plus ipilimumab. Here the CDR3 DNA reads TGTGCCAGCAGCCCAAAATACGGGACAGGGTTCTATGGCTACACCTTC. Its translation is CASSPKYGTGFYGYTF.